This TCR beta chain emerged from a study of shared clonotypes between healthy human individuals. Whole-study findings and limits: Clonotypes shared by all four sorted-subset donors had higher generation probabilities than non-shared clonotypes.

As for this clone: The antigen is unknown.

Per the study methods: There were no quality scores in the junction-only immunoSEQ sequences, so filtering differed. Profiling relied on immunoSEQ multiplex PCR, and the TCRdb table lists in-frame clones only, not all of them. V and J calls and clone size follow that table, whereas D and trimming were derived from the DNA. This sample has 1,500,000 or so clones, with approximately 98.5% found just once. Sequenced input: naive CD4+ T cells sorted from blood. As to subset: CD45RA+ positively selected. The sequence was collected from a man under 40 in good health.

The CDR3 sequence is CASAGTGGSYEQYF. The CDR3 DNA reads TGCGCCAGCGCCGGGACAGGGGGCTCCTACGAGCAGTACTTC. The chain has TRBV5-1 and TRBJ2-7, with 11 bases identical to TRBD1. The CDR3 is made up of 14 amino acids. CDR1 SGHRS and CDR2 YFSETQ come from the germline V gene. The J segment lost 0 bases and the V segment lost 7 bases, leaving 3 bases of the junction unmatched.